Each of the 9 T cell receptor beta chains below was sequenced from the same sample in a study of CD8 T cells in Susac syndrome. RNA in amounts of about 0.45 to 1 ug was reverse transcribed with random hexamers. TCRdb used MiXCR to reprocess the immunoSEQ multiplex PCR reads, holding one entry per CDR3 protein. The sample records roughly 190,000 distinct CDR3 sequences, around nine tenths being singletons. The source material was CD4+ T cells from PBMCs. These receptors were collected from a human donor with Susac syndrome.

This rearrangement joins TRBV15 to TRBJ1-5; D perhaps matches TRBD1 (6 bases). The ends were cut back, 0 bases at V and 7 bases at J, with 10 bases in the middle. The CDR3 loop spans 14 amino acids. Germline loops: CDR1 LNHNV, CDR2 YYDKDF (reference sequence). The CDR3 reads CATSRDRGTQPQHF. As DNA, the CDR3 is TGTGCCACCAGCAGAGACAGGGGCACGCAGCCCCAGCATTTT.

V gene TRBV18 combines with J gene TRBJ1-5; unclear D gene. Trimming cost V 5 bases and J 0 bases, with 11 bases left between them. CDR1 is KGHSH and CDR2 is LQKENI in the germline V gene. This CDR3 is built from 15 residues. CDR3 sequence (DNA): TGTGCCAGCTCATACGACATGTTTAGCAATCAGCCCCAGCATTTT. Its translation: CASSYDMFSNQPQHF.

The rearrangement links TRBV7-3 to TRBJ2-6; D is uncertain. The CDR3 covers 15 residues. Germline CDR1 and CDR2: SGHTA and FQGTGA. V lost 5 bases to trimming and J lost 0 bases, with 8 bases between them. The CDR3 DNA reads TGTGCCAGCAGCCACTCAGGCTCTGGGGCCAACGTCCTGACTTTC. This gives the protein CASSHSGSGANVLTF.

The chain employs TRBV4-2 and TRBJ2-3, with D tentatively TRBD2 (6 bases). From germline, CDR1 is LGHNA and CDR2 YNFKEQ. Trimming left V 1 base short and J 3 bases short, with 14 bases between. This CDR3 comprises 16 residues. For the CDR3, the DNA is TGTGCCAGCAGCCAAGTCGGGGGTACTGGGACAGATACGCAGTATTTT. Its protein product is CASSQVGGTGTDTQYF.

This sequence joins TRBV27 and TRBJ2-7; 8 bases map to TRBD1. Per germline, CDR1 MNHEY and CDR2 SMNVEV (reference sequence). V gave up 2 bases and J gave up 7 bases; unmatched junction bases: 10. The CDR3 has 15 residues. The CDR3 loop is CASSLGGRGLGEQYF. The DNA for the CDR3 is TGTGCCAGCAGTTTAGGTGGCAGGGGGCTCGGTGAGCAGTACTTC.

The chain combines TRBV3-1 with TRBJ1-1, with D hard to call. V lost 0 bases and J 12 bases, leaving 8 bases between the germline ends. Germline V gene sequence: CDR1 LGHDT, CDR2 YNNKEL (reference sequence). The CDR3 spans 11 residues. CDR3 nucleotides: TGTGCCAGCAGCCAAGATGTAGTAACTTTCTTT. Translating it yields CASSQDVVTFF.

The chain combines TRBV18 with TRBJ2-5, with D uncertain. The CDR3 is made up of 14 amino acids. Germline V gene lookup returns CDR1 KGHSH and CDR2 LQKENI. V was pared by 2 bases and J by 2 bases, with 9 bases between. The CDR3 nucleotides are TGTGCCAGCTCACCATCGGCTACTCAAGAGACCCAGTACTTC. The encoded protein is CASSPSATQETQYF.

The rearrangement links TRBV3-1 to TRBJ2-5; D gene unclear. Germline values: CDR1 LGHDT, CDR2 YNNKEL (reference sequence). The CDR3 has 11 amino acids. V was cut by 0 bases and J by 8 bases, with 4 bases left in between. The CDR3 protein is CASSQETTQYF. The CDR3 bases are TGTGCCAGCAGCCAAGAGACTACCCAGTACTTC.

The V and J genes are TRBV7-2 and TRBJ1-5, with D perhaps matching TRBD1 (5 bases). Trimming left V 7 bases short and J 3 bases short, with 16 bases between. Germline V gene lookup returns CDR1 SGHTA and CDR2 FQGNSA. The CDR3 has 15 residues. CDR3: CASTLGGTFNQPQHF. The CDR3 nucleotides are TGTGCCAGCACCCTTGGAGGGACCTTCAATCAGCCCCAGCATTTT.